This is a list of T cell receptor beta chains from one sample in a study of technical replicates of blood from a handful of donors. The protocol was immunoSEQ multiplex PCR, while the TCRdb copy is restricted to in-frame clones and leaves out a portion. The sample consists of around 79,000 clones, about nine tenths of them appearing once. Sequencing was carried out using T cells isolated from PBMCs. The receptors here all came from a human donor in good health. Some clones in this sample may be carry-over from other donors' samples. The CDR3 runs from the conserved cysteine through the conserved F or W. D genes are given only for firm matches. A row's size may be missing; if present it is once, few, many or a size class.

>.|TRBV9|TRBD1|TRBJ2-1
TGTGCCAGCAGCGTAACAGGGACAGACCATGAGCAGTTCTTC
CASSVTGTDHEQFF
>.|TRBV28|TRBD2|TRBJ2-5
TGTGCCAGCAGCCCAGCGGGAGGGCCAGAGACCCAGTACTTC
CASSPAGGPETQYF
>.|TRBV14|.|TRBJ2-7
TGTGCCAGCAGCCAAGTATATTACGAGCAGTACTTC
CASSQVYYEQYF
>few|TRBV4-1|.|TRBJ2-1
TGCGCCAGCAGCCTCTTCCTGCGGGTGGGTGAGCAGTTCTTC
CASSLFLRVGEQFF
>.|TRBV7-9|.|TRBJ2-1
TGTGCCAGCAGCTTAAAGGACAGATCCTACAATGAGCAGTTCTTC
CASSLKDRSYNEQFF
>.|TRBV18|.|TRBJ2-1
TGTGCCAGCTCACCGAGCCGCTACAATGAGCAGTTCTTC
CASSPSRYNEQFF
>.|TRBV11-2|.|TRBJ2-2
TGTGCCAGCAGCTTATTGAGAACCGGGGAGCTGTTTTTT
CASSLLRTGELFF
>.|TRBV6-5|.|TRBJ2-5
TGTGCCAGCAGGGGCGAAGAGACCCAGTACTTC
CASRGEETQYF
>.|TRBV5-8|.|TRBJ2-1
TGTGCCAGCAGCTTGGCACGCTTTACTTCCTACAATGAGCAGTTCTTC
CASSLARFTSYNEQFF
>.|TRBV7-9|TRBD1|TRBJ1-5
TGTGCCAGCAGCCAGGGGACAGGCAATCAGCCCCAGCATTTT
CASSQGTGNQPQHF
>.|TRBV2|.|TRBJ2-1
TGTGCCAGCAGCGACCTCCTCGGGGGCAATGAGCAGTTCTTC
CASSDLLGGNEQFF
>.|TRBV19|.|TRBJ2-5
TGTGCCAGTAGTGGATACGGGTGGGACACCGAAGAGACCCAGTACTTC
CASSGYGWDTEETQYF
>.|TRBV19|.|TRBJ2-7
TGTGCCAGTAGTGGCAGCGGTAATACCTACGAGCAGTACTTC
CASSGSGNTYEQYF
>.|TRBV30|.|TRBJ1-4
TGTGCCTTACTGACAGAAAAACTGTTTTTT
CALLTEKLFF
>.|TRBV6-4|.|TRBJ2-7
TGTGCCAGCATGCGGGTTTCCTACGAGCAGTACTTC
CASMRVSYEQYF
>.|TRBV11-2|TRBD1|TRBJ1-2
TGTGCCAGCAGCTCAACCAGGGACAGGGGTTTCTTTAACTATGGCTACACCTTC
CASSSTRDRGFFNYGYTF
>.|TRBV7-9|.|TRBJ1-4
TGTGCCAGCAGCCATACAGCTACAGGGGAAAAACTGTTTTTT
CASSHTATGEKLFF
>few|TRBV4-1|.|TRBJ1-1
TGCGCCAGCAGCCTAGAAGACAGGCCAAACACTGAAGCTTTCTTT
CASSLEDRPNTEAFF
>.|TRBV28|TRBD1|TRBJ1-2
TGTGCCAGCATCACGGACAGGGGTGACTATGGCTACACCTTC
CASITDRGDYGYTF
>.|TRBV29-1|TRBD2|TRBJ2-3
TGCAGCGTTGGAGTAGCGGGAGGGCCTGATACGCAGTATTTT
CSVGVAGGPDTQYF
>.|TRBV19|TRBD2|TRBJ2-3
TGTGCCAGTAGCTCCGGGACTAGAGCAACAGATACGCAGTATTTT
CASSSGTRATDTQYF
>.|TRBV2|TRBD1|TRBJ2-7
TGTGCCAGCAGGCGTCCTGGACAGGGCCCCCTCGAGCAGTACTTC
CASRRPGQGPLEQYF
>.|TRBV28|TRBD2|TRBJ2-7
TGTGCCAGCAGTTTTTACTACGGGACTAGCGGGAGCTACGAGCAGTACTTC
CASSFYYGTSGSYEQYF
>.|TRBV11-2|TRBD1|TRBJ2-5
TGTGCCAGCAGCGCGGGACAGGGGGATGGAGAGACCCAGTACTTC
CASSAGQGDGETQYF
>.|TRBV7-2|.|TRBJ2-3
TGTGCCAGCAGCTTAGGTTTGGGGGAGGCCACAGATACGCAGTATTTT
CASSLGLGEATDTQYF
>.|TRBV6-6|TRBD2|TRBJ2-5
TGTGCCAGCAGACTAGCGGGAGCTTCTCAAGAGACCCAGTACTTC
CASRLAGASQETQYF
>.|TRBV18|.|TRBJ2-7
TGTGCCAGCTCACCACCCCAGGGAAGATCCTACGAGCAGTACTTC
CASSPPQGRSYEQYF
>.|TRBV5-3|.|TRBJ1-1
TGTGCCAGAAGCTTGGGTACAGGGTGTACTGAAGCTTTCTTT
CARSLGTGCTEAFF
>.|TRBV11-2|TRBD2|TRBJ2-3
TGTGCCAGCAGCTCTAGCGGGAGGGGCACAGATACGCAGTATTTT
CASSSSGRGTDTQYF
>few|TRBV7-9|.|TRBJ2-7
TGTGCCAGCACCCTTTTCAGGGTCGCCGGCGAGCAGTACTTC
CASTLFRVAGEQYF
>.|TRBV20-1|TRBD2|TRBJ2-7
TGCAGTGCTCCACGGGGGGGGACGCAGTACTTC
CSAPRGGTQYF
>.|TRBV7-3|TRBD2|TRBJ2-1
TGTGCCAGCAGCTTAATGGCTAGCGGCTACAATGAGCAGTTCTTC
CASSLMASGYNEQFF
>.|TRBV18|.|TRBJ1-5
TGTGCCAGCTCACGGGCGGGTCAAAGCAATCAGCCCCAGCATTTT
CASSRAGQSNQPQHF
>.|TRBV7-2|.|TRBJ1-1
TGTGCCAGCAGCTTAGTGGGCAGCCAGTACACTGAAGCTTTCTTT
CASSLVGSQYTEAFF
>.|TRBV7-9|TRBD2|TRBJ2-5
TGTGCCAGCACCCTAGCGGGAGCGGGAGAGACCCAGTACTTC
CASTLAGAGETQYF
>.|TRBV13|TRBD1|TRBJ1-2
TGTGCCAGCAGCTTAGGAGGACAGGGGGCGAATGGCTACACCTTC
CASSLGGQGANGYTF
>.|TRBV30|.|TRBJ1-2
TGTGCCTGCCATGGGAGTGGCTACACCTTC
CACHGSGYTF
>.|TRBV6-5|.|TRBJ1-2
TGTGCCAGCAGTTACTCGATAACAGAGCATGTCTATGGCTACACCTTC
CASSYSITEHVYGYTF
>.|TRBV27|TRBD1|TRBJ1-3
TGTGCCAGCAGTCCTGCAGGGGGCTCTGGAAACACCATATATTTT
CASSPAGGSGNTIYF
>.|TRBV19|.|TRBJ2-7
TGTGCCAGTGGAGCAGGGTCCGGACCCTTCTACGAGCAGTACTTC
CASGAGSGPFYEQYF
>.|TRBV11-3|.|TRBJ1-3
TGTGCCAGCAGCCTGGGGGGGTTGGACTCTGGAAACACCATATATTTT
CASSLGGLDSGNTIYF
>.|TRBV7-7|TRBD2|TRBJ2-2
TGTGCCAGCAGCCAAGGACTAGCGGGGAACACCGGGGAGCTGTTTTTT
CASSQGLAGNTGELFF
>.|TRBV7-6|.|TRBJ2-7
TGTGCCAGCAACGACGGGAACTACGAGCAGTACTTC
CASNDGNYEQYF
>.|TRBV6-4|.|TRBJ2-3
TGTGCCAGCAGTAATAGTGCTTCCACAGATACGCAGTATTTT
CASSNSASTDTQYF
>.|TRBV5-5|.|TRBJ2-7
TGTGCCAGCAGCTTGGATAGACAGAGAACACTCTACGAGCAGTACTTC
CASSLDRQRTLYEQYF
>.|TRBV20-1|.|TRBJ2-3
TGCAGTGCCGTTATTGTAGATACGCAGTATTTT
CSAVIVDTQYF
>once|TRBV6-5|TRBD1|TRBJ2-7
TGTGCCAGCAGTTGGACAGGGACAGCGGGCGAGCAGTACTTC
CASSWTGTAGEQYF
>.|TRBV12-5|TRBD1|TRBJ2-1
TGTGCTACAAATCACGGGACAGCTACTTACAATGAGCAGTTCTTC
CATNHGTATYNEQFF
>.|TRBV9|.|TRBJ2-7
TGTGCCAGCAGCGTAGGGCCAACCTACGAGCAGTACTTC
CASSVGPTYEQYF
>.|TRBV7-8|TRBD1|TRBJ1-2
TGTGCCAGCAGCTATGCTCAGGGGGCCGGACATGGCTACACCTTC
CASSYAQGAGHGYTF
>.|TRBV7-9|TRBD1|TRBJ1-2
TGTGCCAGCAGCCCCGACGGGACAGTCTCCTATGGCTACACCTTC
CASSPDGTVSYGYTF
>.|TRBV7-8|.|TRBJ2-6
TGTGCCAGCAGCCCGCCTAGAAGCTCTGGGGCCAACGTCCTGACTTTC
CASSPPRSSGANVLTF
>.|TRBV9|.|TRBJ1-1
TGTGCCAGCTCCATCCAAACGGGTGAAGCTTTCTTT
CASSIQTGEAFF
>once|TRBV28|TRBD1|TRBJ1-2
TGTGCCAGCAGGCCCCTGGACAGGGACGGGGGCTACACCTTC
CASRPLDRDGGYTF
>.|TRBV4-1|TRBD2|TRBJ2-5
TGCGCCAGCAGCCAAGATAAGCGGGGGAAGACCCAGTACTTC
CASSQDKRGKTQYF
>.|TRBV5-1|.|TRBJ1-1
TGCGCCAGCAGCGCTGGAGAGGGAAGAAACACTGAAGCTTTCTTT
CASSAGEGRNTEAFF
>.|TRBV19|.|TRBJ1-1
TGTGCCAGCCATACGGGGAACACTGAAGCTTTCTTT
CASHTGNTEAFF
>.|TRBV19|TRBD1|TRBJ1-2
TGTGCCAGTAGTATAGGGAGACAGGGTCACAGCTACACCTTC
CASSIGRQGHSYTF
>.|TRBV4-3|TRBD2|TRBJ2-1
TGCGCCAGCAGCCAAGAGGGACTAGCGGGAGAAGGAGAGCAGTTCTTC
CASSQEGLAGEGEQFF
>.|TRBV28|TRBD2|TRBJ2-7
TGTGCCAGCAGTTACCAAACCGGGACTAGCGTAGACTACGAGCAGTACTTC
CASSYQTGTSVDYEQYF